This entry lists 22 T cell receptor beta chains sequenced from one sample in a study of T cell responses to AZD1222 COVID-19 vaccine. Generated by immunoSEQ multiplex PCR, the TCRdb table keeps only in-frame clones and is missing some. Of some 140,000 clones detected, around 93% appear once; the ten largest clones hold approximately 2.8%. The sample in question was peripheral blood, obtained on day 0 of AZD1222 vaccination. All receptors derive from an adult in good health.

The chain recombines TRBV27 with TRBJ2-7; D is perhaps TRBD2 (5 bases). The length of the CDR3 is 15 residues. Germline CDR1 and CDR2: MNHEY and SMNVEV (reference sequence). Trimming shortened V by 4 bases and J by 3 bases, and 16 bases separated the two germline ends. The CDR3 protein is CASSSPLTRVYEQYF. For the CDR3, the DNA is TGTGCCAGCAGTTCCCCTCTCACTAGGGTCTACGAGCAGTACTTC.

V and J are TRBV7-2 and TRBJ2-1, with 7 bases aligning to TRBD1. After removal of 5 bases from V and 15 bases from J, the junction contained 16 bases not matched to a gene. Per germline, CDR1 SGHTA and CDR2 FQGNSA. CDR3 length equals 14 residues. The CDR3 nucleotides are TGTGCCAGCAGCCCCAATGTAGGGGGCGCGATATGGTTCTTC. Amino acid sequence: CASSPNVGGAIWFF.

The chain recombines TRBV4-3 with TRBJ1-1; D might be TRBD1 (6 bases). Trimming pared 6 bases from V and 4 bases from J, leaving 15 bases between. CDR1 LGHNA and CDR2 YSLEER come from the germline V gene. The CDR3 runs to 14 residues. CDR3 sequence (DNA): TGCGCCAGCAGTTCCATCCAGGGGAGCACTGAAGCTTTCTTT. It is translated as CASSSIQGSTEAFF.

The rearrangement joins TRBV19 to TRBJ1-5; D remains unclear. Germline lookup yields CDR1 LNHDA and CDR2 SQIVND (reference sequence). The CDR3 runs 19 residues. The ends were cut back, 3 bases at V and 1 base at J, with 22 bases in the middle. This CDR3 reads CASSILPLISVSSNQPQHF. The CDR3 region has the DNA TGTGCCAGTAGTATTCTTCCCCTTATTTCTGTCAGCAGCAATCAGCCCCAGCATTTT.

This chain links TRBV5-1 with TRBJ1-4; D is perhaps TRBD1 (5 bases). CDR1 SGHRS and CDR2 YFSETQ come from the germline V gene. This CDR3 contains 15 residues. V was clipped by 2 bases and J by 0 bases, with 8 bases between them. CDR3 nucleotide sequence: TGCGCCAGCAGCTTACAGGATTCAACTAATGAAAAACTGTTTTTT. As protein: CASSLQDSTNEKLFF.

In DNA, the CDR3 is TGTGCCAGCAGCCCAACTTCAGGGGGCATGTCTGAAGCTTTCTTT. Its translation is CASSPTSGGMSEAFF. The chain couples TRBV28 to TRBJ1-1, with 8 bases identical to TRBD1. Germline loops: CDR1 MDHEN, CDR2 SYDVKM. This CDR3 comprises 15 residues. With 6 bases clipped from V and 6 bases from J, the junction kept 12 bases outside the gene matches.

The chain couples TRBV18 to TRBJ2-2; 7 bases map to TRBD1. The CDR3 runs to 17 residues. Unmatched junction bases numbered 8, after V lost 3 bases and J lost 1 base. CDR1 and CDR2 from the germline V gene are KGHSH and LQKENI. The CDR3 reads CASSPFGTAQNTGELFF. CDR3 nucleotides: TGTGCCAGCTCACCCTTTGGGACAGCCCAGAACACCGGGGAGCTGTTTTTT.

CDR3 DNA sequence: TGTGCCAGCAGTGAAACCGGGACATCCACCGGGGAGCTGTTTTTT. Residues: CASSETGTSTGELFF. V and J are TRBV6-1 and TRBJ2-2, with D maybe TRBD1 (6 bases). V was trimmed by 2 bases and J by 4 bases, leaving 11 bases between them. The CDR3 runs to 15 residues. CDR1 and CDR2 from the germline V gene are MNHNS and SASEGT.

Here the CDR3 DNA reads TGTGCCAGCAGAGTTATTCCTGGGGCCAACGTCCTGACTTTC. It encodes CASRVIPGANVLTF. This sequence joins TRBV2 and TRBJ2-6; D not resolved. The V gene's germline CDR1 is SNHLY and CDR2 FYNNEI. V was pared by 6 bases and J by 2 bases, with 8 bases between. The CDR3 is 14 residues long.

The V call is TRBV15, the J call TRBJ2-1; TRBD2 aligns across 9 bases. The ends lost 0 bases at V and 6 bases at J; junction bases unmatched: 6. The CDR3 is 16 residues long. Germline V gene sequence: CDR1 LNHNV, CDR2 YYDKDF (reference sequence). The CDR3 nucleotides read TGTGCCACCAGCAGAGATCGGTCGACTAGCGGCAATGAGCAGTTCTTC. It yields the protein CATSRDRSTSGNEQFF.

V and J are TRBV28 and TRBJ1-2; 9 bases are shared with TRBD1. The CDR3 runs 16 residues. Germline assignment: CDR1 MDHEN and CDR2 SYDVKM. Trimming removed 1 base from V and 4 bases from J; junction bases left unmatched: 7. The CDR3 DNA follows: TGTGCCAGCAGTTTATTAGGGACAGGGACCCTCTATGGCTACACCTTC. Amino acid sequence: CASSLLGTGTLYGYTF.

J is TRBJ1-1 and V is TRBV27; D might be TRBD1 (5 bases). V lost 6 bases to trimming and J lost 8 bases, with 19 bases between them. This CDR3 region has 14 residues. The germline V gene has CDR1 MNHEY and CDR2 SMNVEV (reference sequence). In DNA form, the CDR3 reads TGTGCCAGCAGCCCGTTTGCCTCGGGGGGGGAAGCTTTCTTT. This sequence encodes CASSPFASGGEAFF.

This clone appeared once. This chain connects TRBV5-4 to TRBJ1-2; D gene ambiguous. The CDR3 contains 13 residues. The V gene lost 4 bases and the J gene lost 8 bases, with 15 bases spanning the gap. Germline V CDR1 and CDR2: SGHNT, YYREEE (reference sequence). The CDR3 DNA sequence: TGTGCCAGCAGCGGCGACGGTCTCGGCGGCTACACCTTC. This translates into CASSGDGLGGYTF.

This sequence joins TRBV4-1 and TRBJ2-5; 7 bases line up with TRBD2. The CDR3 contains 17 residues. J gave up 0 bases and V 4 bases, and 11 bases lay outside the gene matches. CDR1 is MGHRA, CDR2 YSYEKL, per germline. The CDR3 here is CASSPNPGLQYQETQYF. CDR3 DNA: TGCGCCAGCAGCCCCAACCCGGGACTACAGTACCAAGAGACCCAGTACTTC.

The CDR3 sequence is CASSDTGLGGWEQYF. CDR3 DNA: TGTGCCAGCAGTGATACGGGACTGGGTGGTTGGGAGCAGTACTTC. This sequence joins TRBV2 and TRBJ2-7; D is possibly TRBD2 (6 bases). Trimming stripped 3 bases from V and 7 bases from J, with 19 bases between. The CDR3 extends over 15 amino acids. CDR1 and CDR2 (germline): SNHLY, FYNNEI.

The rearrangement links TRBV28 to TRBJ2-7; D call uncertain. Trimming pared 2 bases from V and 6 bases from J, leaving 5 bases between. Per the germline V gene, CDR1 is MDHEN and CDR2 is SYDVKM. This CDR3 region has 11 residues. DNA of the CDR3: TGTGCCAGCAGTTTACGGCTCGAGCAGTACTTC. Translation gives CASSLRLEQYF.

The chain carries TRBV2 and TRBJ2-7; TRBD2 aligns across 9 bases. Unmatched junction bases numbered 11, after V lost 6 bases and J lost 5 bases. CDR1 SNHLY and CDR2 FYNNEI come from the germline V gene. The CDR3 consists of 15 residues. Here the CDR3 reads CASRTWTSVRNEQYF. CDR3 coding DNA: TGTGCCAGCAGGACCTGGACTAGCGTGAGGAACGAGCAGTACTTC.

The chain links TRBV20-1 to TRBJ1-6; D unclear. Germline CDR1 DFQATT, CDR2 SNEGSKA (reference sequence). The CDR3 has 11 amino acids. Trimming took off 0 bases at V and 15 bases at J, with 9 bases between the two ends. The CDR3 loop reads CSAREWKNLHF. CDR3 DNA sequence: TGCAGTGCTAGAGAGTGGAAGAACCTCCACTTT.

Only one count was recorded for this clone. The chain has TRBV10-1 and TRBJ2-1; D remains ambiguous. V dropped 3 bases and J dropped 9 bases, with 6 bases sitting between them. The CDR3 spans 11 residues. Germline V lookup: CDR1 WNHNN, CDR2 SYGVQD (reference sequence). CDR3 in DNA: TGCGCCAGCAGTGATTTTAGTGAGCAGTTCTTC. Translation: CASSDFSEQFF.

The rearrangement links TRBV5-1 to TRBJ2-1, with D perhaps TRBD2 (5 bases). Germline CDR1 and CDR2: SGHRS and YFSETQ. V gave up 0 bases and J gave up 7 bases, with 11 bases separating them. The length of the CDR3 is 14 residues. CDR3 DNA sequence: TGCGCCAGCAGCTTGGCAGGACGGAGGAATGAGCAGTTCTTC. It specifies CASSLAGRRNEQFF. Filled out from reference TRBV5-1 and TRBJ2-1, the complete variable domain reads KAGVTQTPRYLIKTRGQQVTLSCSPISGHRSVSWYQQTPGQGLQFLFEYFSETQRNKGNFPGRFSGRQFSNSRSEMNVSTLELGDSALYLCASSLAGRRNEQFFGPGTRLTVL.

The chain combines TRBV18 with TRBJ2-2, with D unresolved. Trimming took off 3 bases at V and 8 bases at J, with 10 bases between the two ends. The germline V gene encodes CDR1 KGHSH and CDR2 LQKENI. The CDR3 spans 13 residues. The CDR3 DNA follows: TGTGCCAGCTCACCGGAAGGGAATGGGGAGCTGTTTTTT. Translating it yields CASSPEGNGELFF.

This sequence joins TRBV2 and TRBJ1-3; D is undetermined. Per germline, CDR1 SNHLY and CDR2 FYNNEI. The CDR3 runs to 13 residues. With 0 bases removed from V and 7 bases from J, the gap between germline ends came to 7 bases. Here the CDR3 reads CASSEARGNTIYF. The CDR3 DNA is TGTGCCAGCAGTGAAGCGAGAGGGAACACCATATATTTT.